These T cell receptor beta chains were read from a single sample in a study of blood T cell repertoires in COVID-19. Generated by immunoSEQ multiplex PCR, the TCRdb table keeps only in-frame clones and is missing some. The sample yields 140,000 to 150,000 clones, about 83% seen once. The material sequenced was peripheral blood. These receptors all stem from a woman in her fifties or sixties with active or convalescent COVID-19. Each CDR3 is given with its conserved first and last residue. A D gene is named only where the DNA matches it firmly. The size of a clone is reported for some rows only, either as once, few or many, or as a class for expanded clones.

J	V	length	D	size	CDR3	DNA
TRBJ1-2	TRBV6-6	10	.	.	CATRRYGYTF	TGTGCCACCCGGCGGTATGGCTACACCTTC
TRBJ1-1	TRBV28	18	TRBD1	.	CASSASRGLGSSDTEAFF	TGTGCCAGCAGTGCAAGCAGGGGGTTAGGTAGTTCGGACACTGAAGCTTTCTTT
TRBJ1-1	TRBV6-5	14	.	.	CASSRSDLNTEAFF	TGTGCCAGCAGCCGGTCCGACTTGAACACTGAAGCTTTCTTT
TRBJ2-5	TRBV5-1	15	.	.	CASSLQSGPQETQYF	TGCGCCAGCAGCTTGCAAAGCGGGCCCCAGGAGACCCAGTACTTC
TRBJ1-5	TRBV2	14	.	.	CASRGGFSNQPQHF	TGTGCCAGCAGGGGGGGTTTTAGCAATCAGCCCCAGCATTTT
TRBJ1-5	TRBV7-2	13	.	.	CASSLVAKGAQHF	TGTGCCAGCAGCTTGGTGGCCAAAGGGGCCCAGCATTTT
TRBJ2-2	TRBV9	16	.	.	CASSVHWDTGYGELFF	TGTGCCAGCAGCGTACACTGGGATACAGGGTACGGGGAGCTGTTTTTT
TRBJ2-6	TRBV6-6	18	TRBD1	.	CASSRHRGRSSGANVLTF	TGTGCCAGCAGTCGTCACAGGGGGCGATCCTCTGGGGCCAACGTCCTGACTTTC
TRBJ2-2	TRBV27	18	.	.	CASSSTTTDLGFAGELFF	TGTGCCAGCAGTTCAACAACGACAGATCTGGGGTTTGCCGGGGAGCTGTTTTTT
TRBJ2-3	TRBV4-3	19	TRBD2	.	CASSQTSALAGLSTDTQYF	TGCGCCAGCAGCCAAACATCGGCGCTAGCGGGGTTAAGCACAGATACGCAGTATTTT
TRBJ1-2	TRBV14	13	.	.	CASSQGRVYGYTF	TGTGCCAGCAGCCAAGGTCGCGTATATGGCTACACCTTC
TRBJ1-6	TRBV27	15	TRBD1	.	CASSQRTGVRSPLHF	TGTGCCAGCAGTCAAAGGACAGGGGTGCGCTCACCCCTCCACTTT
TRBJ1-4	TRBV3-1/TRBV3-2	12	.	.	CASSYGDEKLFF	TGTGCCAGCAGCTACGGGGATGAAAAACTGTTTTTT
TRBJ1-2	TRBV6-5	13	TRBD1	.	CASGTGLNYGYTF	TGTGCCAGCGGGACAGGGTTGAACTATGGCTACACCTTC
TRBJ1-1	TRBV7-2	14	.	.	CASIPPTGKTEAFF	TGTGCCAGCATCCCCCCCACAGGGAAGACTGAAGCTTTCTTT
TRBJ1-1	TRBV5-6	13	.	.	CASKVAGGTEAFF	TGTGCCAGCAAGGTGGCCGGGGGGACTGAAGCTTTCTTT
TRBJ2-5	TRBV27	14	.	once	CASSESGTEETQYF	TGTGCCAGCAGTGAGTCCGGGACTGAAGAGACCCAGTACTTC
TRBJ2-2	TRBV7-3	16	.	.	CASSLSGPGVGGELFF	TGTGCCAGCAGCTTAAGCGGGCCGGGGGTAGGCGGGGAGCTGTTTTTT
TRBJ2-7	TRBV11-2	15	.	.	CASSQGAGGPDEQYF	TGTGCCAGCAGTCAGGGGGCGGGAGGGCCCGACGAGCAGTACTTC
TRBJ2-4	TRBV6-9	12	TRBD1	.	CASSYQYDRGRF	TGTGCCAGCAGTTATCAGTACGACAGGGGGCGGTTC